This TCR beta chain was observed in a study of T cell repertoires in cytomegalovirus infection. Each CDR3 protein gets one entry after TCRdb re-called the reads with MiXCR. The sample comprises a few hundred thousand distinct CDR3 sequences, approximately 13% of which are singletons, and 8.8% rests with the top ten. Only a few counts were recorded for this clonotype. The specimen sequenced was PBMCs. This TCR derives from a human donor in good health (CMV status not recorded). Some clones in this sample may be carry-over from other donors' samples.

Here the CDR3 reads CSARDLLGASYEQYF. CDR3 coding DNA: TGCAGTGCTAGAGATCTTCTAGGAGCTTCCTACGAGCAGTACTTC. The chain couples TRBV20-1 to TRBJ2-7; unclear D gene. The CDR3 sequence is 15 residues long. CDR1 is DFQATT, CDR2 SNEGSKA, per germline (reference sequence). V gave up 0 bases and J gave up 1 base, with 13 bases separating them.